The 9 T cell receptor beta chains given below trace back to one sample, sequenced in a study of cytomegalovirus exposure and HLA in healthy donors. Sequencing used immunoSEQ multiplex PCR; TCRdb keeps in-frame clones, though not all of them. Found here are some 180,000 clones, about nine tenths of them singletons; the top ten hold roughly 7%. The specimen was PBMCs. These receptors originate from a man aged 30 to 45 in good health and CMV-seropositive.

The rearrangement links TRBV10-3 to TRBJ2-7; TRBD2 matches at 7 bases. Germline assignment: CDR1 ENHRY and CDR2 SYGVKD. CDR3 length: 14 residues. V shed 8 bases and J 4 bases; nucleotides not matched to a gene: 11. CDR3 sequence reads: CAIGAGTIQYEQYF. CDR3 bases: TGTGCCATCGGTGCCGGGACTATACAATACGAGCAGTACTTC.

The chain has TRBV18 and TRBJ1-4; the D gene is possibly TRBD1 (6 bases). The germline CDR1 and CDR2 sequences are KGHSH and LQKENI. Between the trimmed V and J ends, which lost 4 bases and 3 bases, there was a span of 9 bases. The CDR3 spans 14 residues. The CDR3 sequence is CASSRGGSNEKLFF. DNA of the CDR3: TGTGCCAGCTCACGCGGGGGCTCTAATGAAAAACTGTTTTTT.

The genes are TRBV27 and TRBJ2-1, with D possibly matching TRBD2 (6 bases). The CDR3 is made up of 15 amino acids. In germline, CDR1 is MNHEY, CDR2 SMNVEV (reference sequence). V was pared by 6 bases and J by 5 bases, with 17 bases between. The CDR3 coding sequence is TGTGCCAGCAGCAATTTAGCGGACCGAAACAATGAGCAGTTCTTC. Protein product: CASSNLADRNNEQFF.

The gene calls are TRBV5-1 and TRBJ2-3, with D possibly being TRBD2 (5 bases). The CDR3 has 14 amino acids. Germline V gives CDR1 SGHRS, CDR2 YFSETQ. V was pared by 1 base and J by 0 bases, with 6 bases between. CDR3 residues: CASSLRTSTDTQYF. As DNA, the CDR3 is TGCGCCAGCAGCTTGCGGACTAGCACAGATACGCAGTATTTT.

In its sample, this clone was seen once. The CDR3 loop reads CASSFAGRNQPQHF. CDR3 DNA: TGTGCCAGCAGCTTCGCAGGGCGCAATCAGCCCCAGCATTTT. The genes are TRBV7-9 and TRBJ1-5; the D gene is possibly TRBD1 (5 bases). The CDR3 consists of 14 residues. The V gene's germline CDR1 is SEHNR and CDR2 FQNEAQ (reference sequence). Between the trimmed V and J ends, which lost 3 bases and 2 bases, there was a span of 8 bases.

This sequence joins TRBV7-9 and TRBJ2-2, with a possible D match to TRBD2 (6 bases). The CDR3 loop spans 14 amino acids. With 5 bases removed from V and 5 bases from J, the gap between germline ends came to 12 bases. The germline gives CDR1 SEHNR, CDR2 FQNEAQ (reference sequence). The CDR3, as DNA: TGTGCCAGCAGCCCCAGTGGAGGGACCGGGGAGCTGTTTTTT. Translated: CASSPSGGTGELFF.

The rearrangement links TRBV19 to TRBJ1-5; D unclear. V was cut by 5 bases and J by 11 bases, with 16 bases left in between. The germline V gene encodes CDR1 LNHDA and CDR2 SQIVND (reference sequence). The length of the CDR3 is 13 residues. The CDR3 DNA reads as TGTGCCAGTAGTGCAAACACCGCGGGGTCCCAGCATTTT. Translating gives CASSANTAGSQHF.

J is TRBJ2-7 and V is TRBV5-4; 7 bases fit TRBD2. This CDR3 is built from 16 residues. J gave up 2 bases and V 4 bases, and 12 bases lay outside the gene matches. Per the germline V gene, CDR1 is SGHNT and CDR2 is YYREEE (reference sequence). The CDR3 here is CASSPRGLVGTYEQYF. In DNA, the CDR3 is TGTGCCAGCAGCCCCCGTGGACTAGTAGGTACCTACGAGCAGTACTTC.

J is TRBJ2-7 and V is TRBV7-6; a weak D match, TRBD2 (6 bases). Trimming shortened V by 8 bases and J by 0 bases, and 14 bases separated the two germline ends. The CDR3 contains 14 residues. Germline V CDR1 and CDR2: SGHVS, FNYEAQ. CDR3 sequence: CASGGSQSSYEQYF. Written as DNA, the CDR3 is TGTGCCAGCGGAGGGAGTCAGAGCTCCTACGAGCAGTACTTC.